What follows are 21 T cell receptor beta chains derived from one specimen sequenced in a study of blood T cell repertoires in COVID-19. The protocol was immunoSEQ multiplex PCR, while the TCRdb copy is restricted to in-frame clones and leaves out a portion. Altogether about 130,000 clones are present, around 81% being singletons, with the ten largest covering 3.8%. The sequenced sample consisted of peripheral blood. The receptors shown here come from a woman aged 45-60 years with acute or convalescent COVID-19.

V gene TRBV29-1 combines with J gene TRBJ2-1; D might be TRBD1 (5 bases). From germline, CDR1 is SQVTM and CDR2 ANQGSEA. V gave up 7 bases and J gave up 4 bases, with 8 bases separating them. The CDR3 is 11 amino acids. The CDR3 loop reads CSGDSYNEQFF. Here the CDR3 DNA reads TGCAGCGGTGACAGTTACAATGAGCAGTTCTTC.

This clone was seen just once. The rearrangement uses TRBV2 and TRBJ1-3; 9 bases are shared with TRBD1. V lost 5 bases, J lost 4 bases, and 6 bases stayed unmatched. Germline CDR1 reads SNHLY; CDR2 reads FYNNEI. The CDR3 has 15 amino acids. CDR3 amino acids: CASSRGQGAGNTIYF. CDR3 in DNA: TGTGCCAGCAGTAGGGGACAGGGCGCCGGAAACACCATATATTTT.

The rearrangement links TRBV24-1 to TRBJ1-2; D unclear. Germline assignment: CDR1 KGHDR and CDR2 SFDVKD. With 4 bases removed from V and 8 bases from J, the gap between germline ends came to 16 bases. CDR3 length equals 14 residues. CDR3 sequence: CATSDVTRLGGYTF. The CDR3, as DNA: TGTGCCACCAGTGACGTGACAAGGCTTGGGGGCTACACCTTC.

The chain links TRBV5-1 to TRBJ2-7, with D possibly being TRBD1 (5 bases). In germline, CDR1 is SGHRS, CDR2 YFSETQ. V lost 7 bases and J 6 bases, leaving 14 bases between the germline ends. The CDR3 loop spans 12 amino acids. The CDR3 bases are TGCGCCAGCCAGGGAATTGGTCCCGAGCAGTACTTC. It is translated as CASQGIGPEQYF. Full variable domain (missing parts from reference TRBV5-1 and TRBJ2-7): KAGVTQTPRYLIKTRGQQVTLSCSPISGHRSVSWYQQTPGQGLQFLFEYFSETQRNKGNFPGRFSGRQFSNSRSEMNVSTLELGDSALYLCASQGIGPEQYFGPGTRLTVT.

The chain recombines TRBV4-2 with TRBJ2-7, with D perhaps TRBD2 (7 bases). Trimming shortened V by 4 bases and J by 1 base, and 17 bases separated the two germline ends. In germline, CDR1 is LGHNA, CDR2 YNFKEQ. The CDR3 runs to 16 residues. Here the CDR3 DNA reads TGTGCCAGCAGCCGTATAGGGGGGGTGGAGTCCTACGAGCAGTACTTC. Translated: CASSRIGGVESYEQYF.

The genes are TRBV12-3 or TRBV12-4 and TRBJ2-7; 8 bases line up with TRBD1. With 5 bases clipped from V and 8 bases from J, the junction kept 5 bases outside the gene matches. CDR3 size: 12 residues. CDR3 region: CASSPGQGQQYF. The DNA of the CDR3 is TGTGCCAGCAGTCCTGGACAGGGCCAGCAGTACTTC.

The gene calls are TRBV18 and TRBJ1-2, with 9 bases matching TRBD1. This CDR3 region has 16 residues. With V trimmed by 3 bases and J by 6 bases, 11 bases remained unmatched. Germline CDR1 KGHSH, CDR2 LQKENI. CDR3 amino acids: CASSPGPTGQGNGYTF. In DNA, the CDR3 is TGTGCCAGCTCACCCGGTCCTACGGGACAGGGAAATGGCTACACCTTC.

The chain employs TRBV3-1 (or the pseudogene TRBV3-2) and TRBJ2-3; D is perhaps TRBD2 (6 bases). The CDR3 is 16 residues long. CDR1 is LGHDT, CDR2 YNNKEL, per germline (reference sequence). V was clipped by 3 bases and J by 3 bases, with 16 bases between them. The CDR3 region has the DNA TGTGCCAGCAGCCAGTTTGGGGACGGGGGAACAGATACGCAGTATTTT. It codes for CASSQFGDGGTDTQYF.

This chain joins TRBV5-1 and TRBJ2-7, with TRBD1 identical over 9 bases. Germline-derived CDR1 and CDR2 are SGHRS and YFSETQ. The length of the CDR3 is 13 residues. Trimming cost V 3 bases and J 7 bases; bases outside gene matches: 5. CDR3 sequence reads: CASSSGQGREQYF. The CDR3 DNA sequence: TGCGCCAGCAGCTCGGGACAGGGTAGAGAGCAGTACTTC.

This chain links TRBV7-2 with TRBJ1-2; 7 bases map to TRBD1. CDR3 size: 13 residues. V shed 5 bases, J shed 7 bases, and the junction held 7 bases outside the gene matches. Per germline, CDR1 SGHTA and CDR2 FQGNSA. CDR3 bases: TGTGCCAGCAGCGTACCCAGGGACAGTGGCTACACCTTC. Translation gives CASSVPRDSGYTF. Based on the CDR3 plus reference TRBV7-2 and TRBJ1-2, the full variable domain is GAGVSQSPSNKVTEKGKDVELRCDPISGHTALYWYRQSLGQGLEFLIYFQGNSAPDKSGLPSDRFSAERTGGSVSTLTIQRTQQEDSAVYLCASSVPRDSGYTFGSGTRLTVV.

The V call is TRBV30, the J call TRBJ1-2; D not resolved. Germline values: CDR1 GTSNPN, CDR2 SVGIG (reference sequence). Trimming removed 0 bases from V and 6 bases from J, with 23 bases in between. The CDR3 is 17 residues long. The CDR3 bases are TGTGCCTGGAGTGTAGGCCCCGCACGGCTACCCGGGGATGGCTACACCTTC. Translation: CAWSVGPARLPGDGYTF.

The chain recombines TRBV5-1 with TRBJ1-4; TRBD1 agrees at 10 bases. The V segment lost 1 base and the J segment 6 bases; nucleotides outside the gene matches: 3. This CDR3 has 15 residues. The germline CDR1 and CDR2 sequences are SGHRS and YFSETQ. This CDR3 is CASSLRGTGDEKLFF. The CDR3 region has the DNA TGCGCCAGCAGCTTGAGGGGGACAGGGGATGAAAAACTGTTTTTT.

This clone appeared once. V is TRBV6-4 and J is TRBJ1-1, with D possibly being TRBD1 (6 bases). V was clipped by 3 bases and J by 5 bases, with 16 bases between them. In germline, CDR1 is MRHNA, CDR2 SNTAGT. CDR3 size: 15 residues. CDR3 loop: CASSDGAGDRTEAFF. Written as DNA, the CDR3 is TGTGCCAGCAGTGATGGGGCAGGGGATAGGACTGAAGCTTTCTTT.

The V gene is TRBV7-9, the J gene TRBJ1-6, with D possibly TRBD1 on 5 matching bases. The CDR3 totals 13 residues. The V gene lost 7 bases and the J gene lost 10 bases, with 14 bases spanning the gap. Looked up from germline, CDR1 is SEHNR and CDR2 is FQNEAQ (reference sequence). Here the CDR3 DNA reads TGTGCCAGCAACCAGGACACTGACTCACCCCTCCACTTT. Translating it yields CASNQDTDSPLHF.

The chain combines TRBV5-1 with TRBJ1-1; D unclear. The CDR3 contains 13 residues. Germline CDR1 reads SGHRS; CDR2 reads YFSETQ. The V end was cut by 0 bases, the J end by 2 bases, with 5 bases between. The CDR3 loop is CASSLETNTEAFF. The CDR3 bases are TGCGCCAGCAGCTTGGAAACTAACACTGAAGCTTTCTTT.

This rearrangement joins TRBV5-1 to TRBJ2-1; 8 nucleotides line up with TRBD1. The V gene end was trimmed by 1 base and the J gene end by 8 bases; junction bases not matched to a gene: 11. The CDR3 consists of 16 residues. Per germline, CDR1 SGHRS and CDR2 YFSETQ. CDR3 region: CASSLSPGGAGDEQFF. CDR3 coding DNA: TGCGCCAGCAGCTTGTCCCCAGGGGGCGCAGGCGATGAGCAGTTCTTC.

The J gene is TRBJ2-1, the V gene TRBV14; D is ambiguous. Trimming took 3 bases from V and 0 from J, leaving 6 bases between them. The length of the CDR3 is 14 residues. The V gene's germline CDR1 is SGHDN and CDR2 FVKESK. CDR3 coding DNA: TGTGCCAGCAGCCAGAGTAGCTCCTACAATGAGCAGTTCTTC. Residues: CASSQSSSYNEQFF.

The rearrangement uses TRBV9 and TRBJ1-6; perhaps TRBD1 as D (6 bases). V was pared by 0 bases and J by 10 bases, with 14 bases between. The CDR3 consists of 15 residues. CDR1 and CDR2 (germline): SGDLS, YYNGEE. In DNA, the CDR3 is TGTGCCAGCAGCGTAGCCCCAGGGGCGGAATCACCCCTCCACTTT. It codes for CASSVAPGAESPLHF.

This clone was seen a handful of times. The chain recombines TRBV7-9 with TRBJ1-6; 7 bases fit TRBD1. This CDR3 has 14 amino acids. The germline V gene encodes CDR1 SEHNR and CDR2 FQNEAQ (reference sequence). V lost 5 bases to trimming and J lost 10 bases; unmatched junction nucleotides: 8. CDR3 nucleotides: TGTGCCAGCAGCCCCCGACAGGGTTTGTCACCCCTCCACTTT. It encodes CASSPRQGLSPLHF.

The gene calls are TRBV6-5 and TRBJ1-2; 8 bases match TRBD1. The CDR3 is 16 amino acids. In germline, CDR1 is MNHEY, CDR2 SVGAGI. V lost 0 bases, J lost 1 base, and 4 bases stayed unmatched. In nucleotides, the CDR3 is TGTGCCAGCAGTTACTCGCCGACAGGGGATAACTATGGCTACACCTTC. Translated: CASSYSPTGDNYGYTF.

The chain uses TRBV10-3 and TRBJ1-3; D not resolved. The CDR3 loop spans 14 amino acids. The V end lost 6 bases, the J end lost 0 bases, and 9 bases lay between the germline ends. The germline CDR1 and CDR2 sequences are ENHRY and SYGVKD. CDR3 nucleotides: TGTGCCATCAGGGTCGGGGACTCTGGAAACACCATATATTTT. It yields the protein CAIRVGDSGNTIYF.